The 22 T cell receptor beta chains given below trace back to one sample, sequenced in a study of shared clonotypes between healthy human individuals. The repertoire was sequenced with immunoSEQ multiplex PCR; TCRdb's copy has only in-frame clones and lacks some. The sample carries over a million clones, about 80% recorded once. The specimen was memory CD4+ T cells sorted from blood. As for subset: CD45RA-negative fraction. Receptors originate from a man between 18 and 29 years old in good health.

The chain combines TRBV11-2 with TRBJ2-2, with TRBD2 matching 11 bases. CDR1 is SGHAT and CDR2 is FQNNGV in the germline V gene. This CDR3 spans 16 amino acids. V trimming: 5 bases; J trimming: 7 bases; junction bases outside the gene matches: 9. The CDR3 DNA sequence: TGTGCCAGCAGCAACCTAGCGGGGGGAAGTAGCGGGGAGCTGTTTTTT. Its translation is CASSNLAGGSSGELFF. Variable domain in full (rest from reference TRBV11-2 and TRBJ2-2): EAGVAQSPRYKIIEKRQSVAFWCNPISGHATLYWYQQILGQGPKLLIQFQNNGVVDDSQLPKDRFSAERLKGVDSTLKIQPAKLEDSAVYLCASSNLAGGSSGELFFGEGSRLTVL.

The chain links TRBV9 to TRBJ2-3, with no clear D. V lost 4 bases, J lost 3 bases, and 12 bases lay in between. The CDR3 has 14 amino acids. Germline CDR1 is SGDLS and CDR2 is YYNGEE. The CDR3 here is CASSHSQETDTQYF. The CDR3 bases are TGTGCCAGCAGCCACTCTCAGGAGACAGATACGCAGTATTTT. Supplemented by reference TRBV9 and TRBJ2-3, the full variable domain reads DSGVTQTPKHLITATGQRVTLRCSPRSGDLSVYWYQQSLDQGLQFLIQYYNGEERAKGNILERFSAQQFPDLHSELNLSSLELGDSALYFCASSHSQETDTQYFGPGTRLTVL.

CDR3 sequence: CSARDLQGRYF. The CDR3 DNA reads as TGCAGTGCTAGAGATCTTCAAGGAAGGTACTTC. The chain employs TRBV20-1 and TRBJ2-5; D is uncertain. The CDR3 covers 11 residues. The germline V gene encodes CDR1 DFQATT and CDR2 SNEGSKA (reference sequence). V lost 0 bases and J lost 13, with 12 bases in between.

A few counts support this clone. The V call is TRBV6-6, the J call TRBJ2-1, with 10 bases identical to TRBD2. V gave up 2 bases and J gave up 5 bases; unmatched junction bases: 6. Looked up from germline, CDR1 is MNHNY and CDR2 is SVGAGI (reference sequence). This CDR3 contains 16 residues. CDR3 DNA sequence: TGTGCCAGCAGTTACCCCCGAGCGGGGGGGGACAATGAGCAGTTCTTC. This encodes CASSYPRAGGDNEQFF.

The V call is TRBV2, the J call TRBJ2-7; D is uncertain. Trimming pared 3 bases from V and 4 bases from J, leaving 7 bases between. The CDR3 extends over 12 amino acids. CDR1 is SNHLY, CDR2 FYNNEI, per germline. CDR3 bases: TGTGCCAGCAGTGAGTTGGATTACGAGCAGTACTTC. Residues: CASSELDYEQYF.

A word on this clone: Mismatch with germline at one junction end may stem from a read error. The rearrangement joins TRBV7-3 to TRBJ2-5; D possibly corresponds to TRBD2 (6 bases). Germline V CDR1 and CDR2: SGHTA, FQGTGA. The length of the CDR3 is 12 residues. The chain's CDR3 is CASSLTGTEWNF. Written as DNA, the CDR3 is TGTGCCAGCAGCTTAACAGGGACTGAGTGGAACTTC. Based on the CDR3 plus reference TRBV7-3 and TRBJ2-5, the full variable domain is GAGVSQTPSNKVTEKGKYVELRCDPISGHTALYWYRQSLGQGPEFLIYFQGTGAADDSGLPNDRFFAVRPEGSVSTLKIQRTERGDSAVYLCASSLTGTEWNFGPGTRLLVL.

As for this clone: Distinct nucleotide sequences in the sample also encode this CDR3. The chain is built from TRBV7-8 and TRBJ2-7; D is unclear. Germline values: CDR1 SGHVS, CDR2 FQNEAQ. V lost 3 bases and J 3 bases, leaving 3 bases between the germline ends. CDR3 length: 11 amino acids. CDR3 amino acids: CASSLHYEQYF. The CDR3 DNA reads as TGTGCCAGCAGCTTGCACTACGAGCAGTACTTC.

This clone was seen only once. The CDR3 sequence: CASSALGGVTTDTQYF. In DNA, the CDR3 is TGCGCCAGCAGCGCGCTAGGGGGGGTGACCACAGATACGCAGTATTTT. This chain uses TRBV10-2 with TRBJ2-3, with D possibly matching TRBD2 (7 bases). Germline V gives CDR1 WSHSY, CDR2 SAAADI. This CDR3 has 16 amino acids. The V and J ends lost 6 bases and 2 bases respectively, with 18 bases between them.

This chain uses TRBV9 with TRBJ2-3; no firm D call. In germline, CDR1 is SGDLS, CDR2 YYNGEE. Trimming cost V 4 bases and J 4 bases, with 16 bases left between them. The CDR3 totals 15 residues. CDR3 residues: CASSTLLSRPDTQYF. The CDR3 region has the DNA TGTGCCAGCAGCACCCTGTTATCGCGACCAGATACGCAGTATTTT.

The chain employs TRBV5-1 and TRBJ2-1, with TRBD2 matching 8 bases. With V trimmed by 2 bases and J by 2 bases, 3 bases remained unmatched. This CDR3 region has 15 residues. The germline V gene encodes CDR1 SGHRS and CDR2 YFSETQ. The CDR3 nucleotides are TGCGCCAGCAGCTTACTAGCGGCTCCCTACAATGAGCAGTTCTTC. Its translation is CASSLLAAPYNEQFF. The full variable domain, with the rest looked up from reference TRBV5-1 and TRBJ2-1, is KAGVTQTPRYLIKTRGQQVTLSCSPISGHRSVSWYQQTPGQGLQFLFEYFSETQRNKGNFPGRFSGRQFSNSRSEMNVSTLELGDSALYLCASSLLAAPYNEQFFGPGTRLTVL.

This chain links TRBV2 with TRBJ2-3; no firm D call. The CDR3 contains 11 residues. Germline V CDR1 and CDR2: SNHLY, FYNNEI. The V end lost 5 bases, the J end lost 1 base, and 1 base lay between the germline ends. CDR3 protein: CASSRTDTQYF. The CDR3 DNA follows: TGTGCCAGCAGTCGCACAGATACGCAGTATTTT.

The chain employs TRBV30 and TRBJ2-3; 8 nucleotides match TRBD2. The CDR3 sequence is 15 residues long. Trimming at V came to 4 bases and at J to 4 bases, leaving 10 bases not matched to a gene. CDR1 is GTSNPN and CDR2 is SVGIG in the germline V gene (reference sequence). The CDR3 nucleotides read TGTGCCTGGATGAAGCGGGGGTTCGCTTCAGATACGCAGTATTTT. Its translation is CAWMKRGFASDTQYF.

V and J are TRBV7-2 and TRBJ1-2, with D possibly being TRBD1 (5 bases). This CDR3 is 15 amino acids long. Germline CDR1 SGHTA, CDR2 FQGNSA. Trimming removed 1 base at V and 4 bases at J, with 13 bases between. CDR3 sequence reads: CASSLDGAVGYGYTF. For the CDR3, the DNA is TGTGCCAGCAGCTTAGACGGGGCAGTTGGCTATGGCTACACCTTC.

This clone was seen repeatedly, ten times or more. The rearrangement links TRBV4-1 to TRBJ1-3; 8 nucleotides match TRBD1. There are 15 residues in the CDR3. Germline V gene data show CDR1 as MGHRA and CDR2 as YSYEKL. V lost 2 bases and J lost 4; bases outside the gene matches: 4. CDR3 sequence reads: CASSQSGQGGNTIYF. The DNA for the CDR3 is TGCGCCAGCAGCCAATCCGGACAGGGAGGAAACACCATATATTTT.

This clone was detected only once. The chain is built from TRBV7-9 and TRBJ1-1; possibly TRBD1 for D (6 bases). Trimming removed 5 bases from V and 9 bases from J, with 19 bases in between. Germline values: CDR1 SEHNR, CDR2 FQNEAQ (reference sequence). The length of the CDR3 is 14 residues. The CDR3 here is CASSPGSDRSQAFF. Here the CDR3 DNA reads TGTGCCAGCAGCCCGGGCTCAGACAGGTCACAAGCTTTCTTT.

The count of this clone is one. This chain connects TRBV28 to TRBJ2-7; D is possibly TRBD1 or TRBD2 (5 bases each). In germline, CDR1 is MDHEN, CDR2 SYDVKM. Trimming left V 7 bases short and J 3 bases short, with 19 bases between. The CDR3 totals 15 residues. The CDR3 reads CASTTDRGQSYEQYF. CDR3 nucleotide sequence: TGTGCCAGCACCACCGACCGGGGCCAAAGCTACGAGCAGTACTTC.

The V and J genes are TRBV5-6 and TRBJ2-3; D is perhaps TRBD1 (5 bases). From germline, CDR1 is SGHDT and CDR2 YYEEEE. The ends were cut back, 3 bases at V and 7 bases at J, with 15 bases in the middle. The CDR3 runs 14 residues. The CDR3 nucleotides read TGTGCCAGCAGCTGGGGAACAGGTAAAAATACGCAGTATTTT. Protein sequence: CASSWGTGKNTQYF.

This clone was counted between two and nine times. This likely stems from a read error, as it lies one base from a far larger clone. Other DNA sequences in this specimen translate into the identical CDR3. This sequence joins TRBV4-1 and TRBJ2-3, with TRBD2 matching over 7 bases. The germline V gene has CDR1 MGHRA and CDR2 YSYEKL. With V trimmed by 1 base and J by 1 base, 2 bases remained unmatched. This CDR3 has 15 residues. The CDR3 region has the DNA TGCGCCAGCAGCCAAGGTCTAGCGGGCACAGATACGCAGTATTTT. Translation gives CASSQGLAGTDTQYF.

The chain couples TRBV11-1 to TRBJ1-1; D uncertain. The CDR3 sequence is 15 residues long. The germline V gene encodes CDR1 SGHAT and CDR2 FQDESV (reference sequence). Trimming stripped 1 base from V and 1 base from J, with 10 bases between. The CDR3 loop is CASSLGQIRNTEAFF. CDR3 nucleotides: TGTGCCAGCAGCTTAGGTCAGATTCGGAACACTGAAGCTTTCTTT.

The CDR3 sequence is CASSATVGSSGNTIYF. CDR3 coding DNA: TGTGCCAGCAGCGCCACCGTGGGGAGCTCTGGAAACACCATATATTTT. The V gene is TRBV9, the J gene TRBJ1-3; D not certain. CDR1 SGDLS and CDR2 YYNGEE come from the germline V gene. The CDR3 loop spans 16 amino acids. Trimming removed 3 bases at V and 0 bases at J, with 13 bases between.

This chain connects TRBV4-3 to TRBJ2-7; a weak D match, TRBD2 (6 bases). Per the germline V gene, CDR1 is LGHNA and CDR2 is YSLEER. This CDR3 has 15 residues. The V and J ends lost 0 bases and 7 bases respectively, with 16 bases between them. The DNA for the CDR3 is TGCGCCAGCAGCCAAGATGGGGCGGGGTTCCGGGAGCAGTACTTC. Its protein product is CASSQDGAGFREQYF.

This CDR3 reads CASSLGRMNSPLHF. The CDR3 coding sequence is TGTGCCAGCAGCTTAGGACGGATGAATTCACCCCTCCACTTT. This chain joins TRBV11-2 and TRBJ1-6; no firm D call. This CDR3 is built from 14 residues. CDR1 is SGHAT and CDR2 is FQNNGV in the germline V gene. V was clipped by 1 base and J by 7 bases, with 8 bases between them.